Below, one T cell receptor (beta chain) is given with its context. TEMRA cells were FACS-enriched, and CD8+ and CD4+ T cells were isolated negatively. CDR1 MDHEN and CDR2 SYDVKM come from the germline V gene. Germline trimming cut 5 bases from V and 7 bases from J; bases unmatched to any gene: 11. This CDR3 spans 16 amino acids. The sample comes from a study of CD8 T cells in Susac syndrome. Reverse transcription of 0.5 to 1 ug RNA was performed with random hexamers. MiXCR was run by TCRdb on the immunoSEQ multiplex PCR reads, yielding one entry per CDR3 protein. In the table there are about 300,000 distinct CDR3 sequences, around nine tenths of which are singletons.

The chain uses TRBV28 and TRBJ1-5; 10 nucleotides line up with TRBD1. The specimen was CD8+ T cells from PBMCs. This clonotype was obtained from a human donor with multiple sclerosis. This chain's CDR3 is CASSDTGTGVGQPQHF. The DNA of the CDR3 is TGTGCCAGCAGTGACACCGGGACAGGGGTTGGCCAGCCCCAGCATTTT.